This TCR beta chain was observed in a study of cytomegalovirus exposure and HLA in healthy donors. The CDR3 is 16 residues long. V was clipped by 3 bases and J by 7 bases; unmatched bases: 8. Germline values: CDR1 SGHDT, CDR2 YYEEEE. This clone was counted once. Primers included in the PCR were 60 Vbeta and 13 Jbeta primers. Only in-frame clones appear in the TCRdb table, and some are missing; sequencing was by immunoSEQ multiplex PCR. The sample gives about 90,000 clones, roughly four fifths of which show up once; under 0.75% is in the top ten. The gene calls are TRBV5-6 and TRBJ2-1; 12 bases are a match to TRBD1. Sequenced sample: PBMCs. The sequence was obtained from a man aged 25 to 45 in good health and CMV-seronegative. The CDR3 spells CASSSAMGQGANEQFF. The DNA of the CDR3 is TGTGCCAGCAGCTCCGCAATGGGACAGGGGGCTAATGAGCAGTTCTTC. Complete variable domain (other parts from reference TRBV5-6 and TRBJ2-1): DAGVTQSPTHLIKTRGQQVTLRCSPKSGHDTVSWYQQALGQGPQFIFQYYEEEERQRGNFPDRFSGHQFPNYSSELNVNALLLGDSALYLCASSSAMGQGANEQFFGPGTRLTVL.